One sample yielded the 8 T cell receptor beta chains listed below, sequenced in a study of T cell repertoires in cytomegalovirus infection. TCRdb re-called the reads with MiXCR, one entry per CDR3 protein. The data hold approximately 260,000 distinct CDR3 sequences, with 15% to 20% observed a single time. The sequenced sample was CD8+ T cells from PBMCs. Receptors were obtained from a human donor in good health (CMV status not recorded). Some clones in this sample may be carry-over from other donors' samples.

This clonotype was counted ten times or more. This chain uses TRBV7-2 with TRBJ1-2; weak D call: TRBD1 (5 bases). Germline V CDR1 and CDR2: SGHTA, FQGNSA. V was clipped by 5 bases and J by 4 bases, with 11 bases between them. The CDR3 consists of 13 residues. CDR3 amino acids: CASSPGTIYGYTF. The CDR3 bases are TGTGCCAGCAGCCCCGGGACCATCTATGGCTACACCTTC. Full variable domain (missing parts from reference TRBV7-2 and TRBJ1-2): GAGVSQSPSNKVTEKGKDVELRCDPISGHTALYWYRQSLGQGLEFLIYFQGNSAPDKSGLPSDRFSAERTGGSVSTLTIQRTQQEDSAVYLCASSPGTIYGYTFGSGTRLTVV.

This clonotype has only a few counts. The V and J genes are TRBV7-8 and TRBJ2-7; D could derive from TRBD1 or TRBD2 (7 bases each). V was trimmed by 5 bases and J by 0 bases, leaving 17 bases between them. Germline V gene lookup returns CDR1 SGHVS and CDR2 FQNEAQ. This CDR3 comprises 16 residues. Here the CDR3 reads CASSPGGRGPSYEQYF. The CDR3 DNA follows: TGTGCCAGCAGCCCAGGGGGGCGGGGGCCCTCCTACGAGCAGTACTTC.

J is TRBJ2-7 and V is TRBV27; D is possibly TRBD2 (6 bases). The CDR3 has 15 amino acids. Trimming shortened V by 2 bases and J by 6 bases, and 17 bases separated the two germline ends. Per germline, CDR1 MNHEY and CDR2 SMNVEV (reference sequence). The CDR3 DNA follows: TGTGCCAGCAGTTTAGGGACTCCAAAGTATGGCGAGCAGTACTTC. It is translated as CASSLGTPKYGEQYF.

In its sample, this clonotype was seen many times. The chain recombines TRBV7-9 with TRBJ1-1; D is undetermined. The CDR3 is 13 amino acids. V was cut by 5 bases and J by 5 bases, with 12 bases left in between. Germline CDR1 is SEHNR and CDR2 is FQNEAQ (reference sequence). This chain's CDR3 is CASSLPPGTEAFF. In DNA, the CDR3 is TGTGCCAGCAGCCTCCCCCCCGGAACTGAAGCTTTCTTT.

The chain couples TRBV5-4 to TRBJ2-7; D might be TRBD2 (6 bases). CDR1 SGHNT and CDR2 YYREEE come from the germline V gene (reference sequence). The length of the CDR3 is 15 residues. V was trimmed by 2 bases and J by 0 bases, leaving 12 bases between them. CDR3 loop: CASSLLGGFSYEQYF. Written as DNA, the CDR3 is TGTGCCAGCAGCTTACTCGGGGGTTTCTCCTACGAGCAGTACTTC.

V gene TRBV4-3 combines with J gene TRBJ1-1, with unresolved D. From germline, CDR1 is LGHNA and CDR2 YSLEER. This CDR3 region has 13 residues. The V end was cut by 1 base, the J end by 11 bases, with 14 bases between. CDR3 region: CASSQVRGLMAFF. CDR3 sequence (DNA): TGCGCCAGCAGCCAAGTACGAGGGCTGATGGCTTTCTTT.

The sample holds many counts of this clonotype. The chain recombines TRBV7-2 with TRBJ2-7, with no clear D. Per the germline V gene, CDR1 is SGHTA and CDR2 is FQGNSA. The CDR3 totals 13 residues. V was pared by 5 bases and J by 3 bases, with 11 bases between. CDR3 residues: CASSPGVGYEQYF. For the CDR3, the DNA is TGTGCCAGCAGCCCCGGAGTTGGCTACGAGCAGTACTTC.

The chain recombines TRBV12-3 or TRBV12-4 with TRBJ2-5; TRBD2 matches 12 bases. The CDR3 loop spans 19 amino acids. V was pared by 3 bases and J by 4 bases, with 15 bases of the junction left unmatched. CDR3 nucleotide sequence: TGTGCCAGCAGTTTTCGTGTTGGGCCTAGCGGGGGGGCTTTAGAGACCCAGTACTTC. It yields the protein CASSFRVGPSGGALETQYF.